This paragraph reports one TCR beta chain. Its antigen is unknown. Base-call qualities are not available, and no considerably larger clone is one nucleotide away. The CDR3 regions of human TCRbeta chains were analyzed by immunosequencing. Processing in the source paper ran as follows. TCRs in the repertoires were compared against a reference library of SARS-CoV-2-specific TCRs that had been generated with the MIRA antigen-specificity platform. Breadth was defined as the fraction of unique TCRs that were SARS-CoV-2-associated. Depth was defined as the fraction of total T cells that were SARS-CoV-2-associated. Using the MIRA data, every spike-specific TCR was mapped to the spike region that the TCR reacted to and assigned to either a CD4 or a CD8 class. Log10-transformed breadth and depth values were compared by one-way ANOVA with Sidak's multiple comparisons tests. TCRdb took over this immuneACCESS table, retaining in-frame rearrangements with V and J assigned. Such tables are incomplete; in checked studies, under half of the missing clones stem from an unresolved V gene, and the remainder is unexplained. V and J calls plus clone size are reproduced from that table; the DNA served to infer D and trimming. In all, the sample holds 100,000 to 150,000 clones, and more than 65% of those were seen once. About 25% of the sample belongs to the ten largest clones.

According to the study, the label for this sample's time point signals: about 28 days (+/-7) after the second vaccine dose. AZD1222 recipients given second doses at about 4 weeks or at about 12 weeks were pooled, since spike-specific TCR depth and breadth were not found to differ between the two schedules. Samples from vaccinated people were obtained from the UK trials COV001 and COV002, which included a single-blind randomized controlled phase 2/3 trial of AZD1222 (ChAdOx1 nCoV-19) in healthy adults. For TCRbeta chain sequencing, PBMC samples were collected from trial participants at day 0 and at day 28 after the second dose. Its CDR3 holds 16 amino acids, cysteine through phenylalanine. Here the CDR3 DNA is all that survives: 48 bases in frame from base 1. The junction carries 18 bases between V and J, which are trimmed by 3 bases and 6 bases respectively. The germline V gene gives CDR1 as SNHLY and CDR2 as FYNNEI.

These data originate in a study of T cell responses to AZD1222 COVID-19 vaccine (dated by TCRdb to the early 2020s). Notes on the research overall: A total of 230 to 250 trial participants underwent TCR sequencing, of whom about 210 had received two doses of AZD1222 and 26 had received two doses of the MenACWY control vaccine. Trial participants were enrolled by age into subgroups of 18-55, 56-69 and 70-plus years, and around 150, 28 and 57 TCR-sequenced participants, respectively, were included in these subgroups. The full study reports these points: Because no samples from the day 14 peak response were available, repertoires could be characterized only after the peak T cell response. CD4 TCRs associated with the vaccine covered the entire spike protein, and the dominant responses were in regions 160-218 and 743-854. Most participants were white British and females outnumbered males, and the authors suggested that clonal diversity may have been underestimated. Conclusions about previously exposed vaccinees were limited because only a handful of AZD1222 recipients were SARS-CoV-2 seropositive at baseline. In the small 56-69-year group, the increase in depth fell short of significance, most likely because of low power. A significant rise in spike-specific TCR breadth and depth was observed after two AZD1222 doses relative to day 0 and relative to MenACWY recipients. Reportedly, almost half of the unique spike-specific TCRs recognized epitopes lying outside the regions that are mutated in the B.1.351 and B.1.1.7 variants.

Sequenced material: peripheral blood, taken 28 days after the second AZD1222 dose. In this chain, TRBV2 is recombined with TRBJ2-1; the D segment could be TRBD2, given 7 matching bases. The TCR sequence derives from an adult who received the AZD1222 COVID-19 vaccine. The CDR3 protein is CASSDHQGRGGNEQFF. Here is the DNA: TGTGCCAGCAGTGATCACCAGGGGAGGGGTGGCAATGAGCAGTTCTTC.